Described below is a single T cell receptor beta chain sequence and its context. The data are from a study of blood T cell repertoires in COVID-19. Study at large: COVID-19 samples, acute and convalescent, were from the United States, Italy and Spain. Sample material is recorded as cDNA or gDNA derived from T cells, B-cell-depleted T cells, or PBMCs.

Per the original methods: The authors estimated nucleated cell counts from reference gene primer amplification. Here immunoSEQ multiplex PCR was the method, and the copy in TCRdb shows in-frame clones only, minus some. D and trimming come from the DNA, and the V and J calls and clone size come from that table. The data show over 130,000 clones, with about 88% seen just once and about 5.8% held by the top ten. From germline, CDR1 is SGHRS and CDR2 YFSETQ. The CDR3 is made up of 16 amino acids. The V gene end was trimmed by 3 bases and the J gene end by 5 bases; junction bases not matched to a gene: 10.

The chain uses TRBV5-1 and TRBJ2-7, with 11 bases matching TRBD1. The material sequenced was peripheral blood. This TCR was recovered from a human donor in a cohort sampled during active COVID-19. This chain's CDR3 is CASSYRPGQGGNEQYF. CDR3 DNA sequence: TGCGCCAGCAGCTACAGACCGGGACAGGGGGGGAACGAGCAGTACTTC.